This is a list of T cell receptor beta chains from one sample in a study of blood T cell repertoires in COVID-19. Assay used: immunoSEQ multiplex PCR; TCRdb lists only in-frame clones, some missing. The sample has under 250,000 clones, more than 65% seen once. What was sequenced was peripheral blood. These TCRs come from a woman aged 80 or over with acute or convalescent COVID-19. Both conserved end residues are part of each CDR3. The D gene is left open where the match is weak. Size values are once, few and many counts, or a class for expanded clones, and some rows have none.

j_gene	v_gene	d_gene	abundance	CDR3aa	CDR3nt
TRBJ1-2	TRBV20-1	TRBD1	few	CSASRQGASFNYGYTF	TGCAGTGCTAGTAGGCAGGGGGCTTCCTTCAACTATGGCTACACCTTC
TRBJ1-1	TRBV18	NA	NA	CASSRQQRTNTEAFF	TGTGCCAGCTCCCGACAGCAACGGACGAACACTGAAGCTTTCTTT
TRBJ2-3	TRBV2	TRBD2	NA	CASSERSLAGTDTQYF	TGTGCCAGCAGTGAAAGGAGTCTAGCGGGCACAGATACGCAGTATTTT
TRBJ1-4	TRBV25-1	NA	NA	CASRGGIDREKLFF	TGTGCCAGCAGAGGCGGAATTGACAGGGAAAAACTGTTTTTT
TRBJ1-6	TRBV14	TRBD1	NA	CASSLDRTTTPLHF	TGTGCCAGCAGCCTGGACAGGACCACGACACCCCTCCACTTT
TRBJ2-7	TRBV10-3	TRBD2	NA	CAISPGGTYEQYF	TGTGCCATCAGCCCGGGGGGGACCTACGAGCAGTACTTC
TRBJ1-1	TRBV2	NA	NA	CASSGETGFRMGTEAFF	TGTGCCAGCAGTGGCGAAACAGGGTTTAGGATGGGCACTGAAGCTTTCTTT
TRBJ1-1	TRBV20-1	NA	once	CSARAYTEAFF	TGCAGTGCTAGGGCTTACACTGAAGCTTTCTTT
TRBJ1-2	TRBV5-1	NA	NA	CASSLQGANYGYTF	TGCGCCAGCAGCTTACAGGGCGCTAACTATGGCTACACCTTC
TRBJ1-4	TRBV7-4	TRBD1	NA	CASSLGSTGAGPFNEKLFF	TGTGCCAGCAGCTTAGGGTCGACAGGGGCTGGACCCTTTAATGAAAAACTGTTTTTT
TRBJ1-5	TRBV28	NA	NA	CASSFSGNQPQHF	TGTGCCAGCAGTTTTTCAGGAAATCAGCCCCAGCATTTT
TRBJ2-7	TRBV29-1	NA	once	CSVLTGLEQYF	TGCAGCGTTTTAACAGGGCTCGAGCAGTACTTC
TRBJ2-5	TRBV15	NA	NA	CATSRDQTGHRQETQYF	TGTGCCACCAGCAGAGACCAGACAGGACACCGCCAAGAGACCCAGTACTTC